This TCR beta chain is drawn from a study of OX40 agonist ivuxolimab in advanced cancers. A note on the overall study: Ivuxolimab was a fully human IgG2 agonistic monoclonal antibody targeting the costimulatory receptor OX40 (CD134). Intravenous ivuxolimab was administered to patients every 2 weeks at six dose levels: 0.01, 0.1, 0.3, 1.5, 3 and 10 mg/kg. Of the 50 to 55 dose-escalation patients, hepatocellular carcinoma was present in approximately 20, melanoma in around 15, renal cell carcinoma in 9 and head and neck cancer in 9. The dose-escalation cohort was 82.7% male with a mean age of 60 years, ranging from roughly 23 to 85. Patients were allowed to have had prior anti-PD-1, anti-PD-L1 or anti-CTLA-4 therapy, and approximately 43% of the dose-escalation patients had previously received checkpoint inhibitors. Partial responses were achieved by three dose-escalation patients, of whom one had hepatocellular carcinoma and two had cutaneous melanoma. The purpose of peripheral TCRbeta sequencing was to test whether ivuxolimab changed TCR sequence diversity and led to clonal T-cell expansion. The paper covers the monotherapy dose-escalation part of the phase I ivuxolimab trial, which included N of about 50 patients. What the study reported, not specific to this receptor: After ivuxolimab, expanded clones were on average more numerous among CD8+ T cells than among CD4+ T cells. Which antigens the clonally expanded peripheral T cells were specific for was not determined. Partial responders in the 0.1-3.0 mg/kg groups had among the lowest normalized peripheral clonal expansion, especially among CD8+ T cells. At doses of 0.1 to 3.0 mg/kg, clonal expansion of both CD4+ and CD8+ T cells in blood was seen between baseline and week 6. Low levels of normalized T-cell clonal expansion were also shown by some nonresponding patients.

In regard to this clone: It lacks a known antigen. Per-nucleotide qualities are absent, and no much larger clonotype sits a single base away.

CDR3 length: 15 amino acids, cysteine to phenylalanine. Only the CDR3 portion is preserved as DNA: 45 bases, with reading frame beginning at the first base. The junction shows trimming of 4 bases on V and 8 bases on J, and the gene matches do not reach 7 bases of it. Sequences LNHDA (CDR1) and SQIVND (CDR2) are obtained from the germline V gene (reference sequence). Genomic DNA was extracted from sorted cells for sequencing of the TCRbeta CDR3 region. The immunoSEQ Assay was used for sequencing of TCRbeta CDR3 regions. What TCRdb holds here is the immuneACCESS table cut down to in-frame rearrangements. Part of the clones is not present; checked against another copy, under half of the missing clones reflect an unresolved V gene, and the others are unexplained. Present in this sample are 100,000 or so clones, approximately 91% of which were seen just once. The ten top clones hold less than 0.2% of the sample.

Patients with a history of autoimmune disease or receiving systemic immunosuppression were excluded from the trial. Peripheral blood for TCR sequencing was collected from all dose cohorts at baseline, on cycle 4 day 1, and on cycle 7 day 1. Samples came from an open-label, multicenter, first-in-human phase I dose-escalation trial of ivuxolimab. Adults with locally advanced or metastatic head and neck squamous cell, hepatocellular, melanoma or renal cell carcinoma were enrolled in the trial. Before TCR sequencing, CD4+ T cells and CD8+ T cells were sorted from peripheral blood as separate populations.

The chain uses TRBV19 and TRBJ1-4, with 10 junctional bases fitting TRBD1. This sample comprised CD4+ or CD8+ T cells sorted from blood, obtained in a trial of the OX40 agonist ivuxolimab. The sequence derives from an adult with an advanced solid tumor such as melanoma, head and neck, liver or kidney cancer. Read as DNA, the sequence is TGTGCCAGTAGTACTGCCGGGACAGGGGCCGAAAAACTGTTTTTT. Its amino acids are CASSTAGTGAEKLFF.